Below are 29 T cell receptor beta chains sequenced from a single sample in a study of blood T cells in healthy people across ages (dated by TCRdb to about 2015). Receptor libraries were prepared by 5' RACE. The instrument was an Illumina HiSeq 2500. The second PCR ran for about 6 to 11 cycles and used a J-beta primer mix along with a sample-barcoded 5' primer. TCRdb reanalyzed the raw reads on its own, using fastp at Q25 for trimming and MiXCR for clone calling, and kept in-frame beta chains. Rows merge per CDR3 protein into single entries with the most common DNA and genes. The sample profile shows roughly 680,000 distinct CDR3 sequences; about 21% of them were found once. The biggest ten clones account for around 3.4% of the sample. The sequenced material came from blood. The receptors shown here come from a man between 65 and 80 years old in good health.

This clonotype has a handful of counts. CDR3: CSAGYGQETQYF. The CDR3 bases are TGCAGTGCTGGTTACGGACAAGAGACCCAGTACTTC. This chain uses TRBV20-1 with TRBJ2-5, with no clear D. The germline CDR1 and CDR2 sequences are DFQATT and SNEGSKA (reference sequence). The length of the CDR3 is 12 residues. Trimming left V 5 bases short and J 2 bases short, with 9 bases between.

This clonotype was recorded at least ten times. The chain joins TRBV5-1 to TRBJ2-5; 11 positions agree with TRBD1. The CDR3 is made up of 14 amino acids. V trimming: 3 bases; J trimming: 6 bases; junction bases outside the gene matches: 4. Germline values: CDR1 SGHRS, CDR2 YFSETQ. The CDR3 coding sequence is TGCGCCAGCAGCTCCGGGACAGGGGGAAAGACCCAGTACTTC. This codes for CASSSGTGGKTQYF.

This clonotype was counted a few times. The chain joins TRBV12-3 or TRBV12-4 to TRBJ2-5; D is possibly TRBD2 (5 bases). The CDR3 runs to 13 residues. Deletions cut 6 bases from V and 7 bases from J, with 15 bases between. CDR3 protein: CASSTSPEGTQYF. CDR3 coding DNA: TGTGCCAGCAGCACCTCCCCCGAGGGGACCCAGTACTTC.

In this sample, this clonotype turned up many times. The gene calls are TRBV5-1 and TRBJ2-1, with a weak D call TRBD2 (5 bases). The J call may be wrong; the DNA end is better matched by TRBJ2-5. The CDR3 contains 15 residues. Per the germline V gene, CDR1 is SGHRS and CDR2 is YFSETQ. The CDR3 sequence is CASSLTGPRGETQYF. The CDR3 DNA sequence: TGCGCCAGCAGCTTAACGGGCCCCAGAGGGGAGACCCAGTACTTC.

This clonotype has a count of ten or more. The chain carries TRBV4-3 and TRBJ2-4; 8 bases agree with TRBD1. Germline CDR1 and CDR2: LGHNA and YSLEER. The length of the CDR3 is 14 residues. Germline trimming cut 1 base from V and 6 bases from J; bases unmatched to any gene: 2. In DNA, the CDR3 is TGCGCCAGCAGCCAAGGGACAGGGTTAAACATTCAGTACTTC. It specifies CASSQGTGLNIQYF.

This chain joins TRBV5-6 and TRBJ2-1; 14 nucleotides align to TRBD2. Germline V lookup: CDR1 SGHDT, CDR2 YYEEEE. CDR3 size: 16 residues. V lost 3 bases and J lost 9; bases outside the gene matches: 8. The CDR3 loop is CASSSPGLAGVVEQFF. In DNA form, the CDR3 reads TGTGCCAGCAGCTCACCGGGACTAGCGGGAGTCGTTGAGCAGTTCTTC.

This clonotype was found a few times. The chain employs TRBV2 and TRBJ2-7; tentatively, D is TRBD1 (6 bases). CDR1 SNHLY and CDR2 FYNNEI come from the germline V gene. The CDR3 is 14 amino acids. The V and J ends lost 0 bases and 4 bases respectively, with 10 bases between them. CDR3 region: CASSEALQGYEQYF. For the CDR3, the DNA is TGTGCCAGCAGTGAAGCCTTACAGGGTTACGAGCAGTACTTC.

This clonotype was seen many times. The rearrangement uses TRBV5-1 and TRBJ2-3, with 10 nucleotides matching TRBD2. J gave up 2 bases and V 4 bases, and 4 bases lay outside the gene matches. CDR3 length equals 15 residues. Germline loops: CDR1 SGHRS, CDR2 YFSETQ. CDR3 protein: CASSEGLAPTDTQYF. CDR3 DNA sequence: TGCGCCAGCAGCGAGGGACTAGCGCCCACAGATACGCAGTATTTT.

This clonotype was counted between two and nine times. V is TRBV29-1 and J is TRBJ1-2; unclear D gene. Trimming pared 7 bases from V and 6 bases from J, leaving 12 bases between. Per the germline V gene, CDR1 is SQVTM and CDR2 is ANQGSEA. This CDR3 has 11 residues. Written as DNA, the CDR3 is TGCAGCGCCCTAGTGGGTAATGGCTACACCTTC. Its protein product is CSALVGNGYTF.

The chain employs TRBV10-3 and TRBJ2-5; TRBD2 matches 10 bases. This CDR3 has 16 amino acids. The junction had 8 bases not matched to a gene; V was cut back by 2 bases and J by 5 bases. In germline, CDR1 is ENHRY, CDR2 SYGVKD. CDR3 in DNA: TGTGCCATCAGTGAGACCCGACTAGCGGGCCAGGAGACCCAGTACTTC. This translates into CAISETRLAGQETQYF.

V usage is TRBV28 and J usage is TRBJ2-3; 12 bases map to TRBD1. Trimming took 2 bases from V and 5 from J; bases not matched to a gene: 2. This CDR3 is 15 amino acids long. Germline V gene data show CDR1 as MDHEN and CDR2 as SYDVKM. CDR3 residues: CASSLRDRGQDTQYF. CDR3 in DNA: TGTGCCAGCAGTTTACGGGACAGGGGGCAAGATACGCAGTATTTT.

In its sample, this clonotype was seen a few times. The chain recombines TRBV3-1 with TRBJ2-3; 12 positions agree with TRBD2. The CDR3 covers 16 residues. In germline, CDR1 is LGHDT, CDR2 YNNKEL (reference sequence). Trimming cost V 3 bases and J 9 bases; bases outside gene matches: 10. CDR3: CASSQTSGSGVDTQYF. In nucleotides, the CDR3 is TGTGCCAGCAGCCAGACTAGCGGGAGTGGTGTAGACACGCAGTATTTT.

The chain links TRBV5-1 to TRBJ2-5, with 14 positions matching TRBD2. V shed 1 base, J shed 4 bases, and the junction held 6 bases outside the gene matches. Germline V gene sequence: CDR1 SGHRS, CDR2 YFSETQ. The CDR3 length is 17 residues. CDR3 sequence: CASSLSGTSGSGETQYF. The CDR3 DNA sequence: TGCGCCAGCAGCTTGTCCGGGACTAGCGGGAGCGGAGAGACCCAGTACTTC.

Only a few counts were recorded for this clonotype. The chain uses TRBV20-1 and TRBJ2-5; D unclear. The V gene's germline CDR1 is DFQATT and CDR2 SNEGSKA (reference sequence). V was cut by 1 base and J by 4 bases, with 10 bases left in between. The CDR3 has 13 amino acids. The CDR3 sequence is CSARADGIETQYF. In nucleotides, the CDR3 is TGCAGTGCTAGAGCTGACGGCATAGAGACCCAGTACTTC.

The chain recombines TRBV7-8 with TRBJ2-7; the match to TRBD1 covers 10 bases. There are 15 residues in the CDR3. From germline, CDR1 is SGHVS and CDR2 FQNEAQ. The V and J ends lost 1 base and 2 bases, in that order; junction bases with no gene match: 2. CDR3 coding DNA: TGTGCCAGCAGCTTAGGGACAGGGGGAACCTACGAGCAGTACTTC. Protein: CASSLGTGGTYEQYF.

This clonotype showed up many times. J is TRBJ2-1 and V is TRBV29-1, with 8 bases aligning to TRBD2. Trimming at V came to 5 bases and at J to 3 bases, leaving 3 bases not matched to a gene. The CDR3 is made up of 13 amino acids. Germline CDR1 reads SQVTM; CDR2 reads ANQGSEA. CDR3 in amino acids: CSVSGSLYNEQFF. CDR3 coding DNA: TGCAGCGTTAGCGGGAGCCTCTACAATGAGCAGTTCTTC.

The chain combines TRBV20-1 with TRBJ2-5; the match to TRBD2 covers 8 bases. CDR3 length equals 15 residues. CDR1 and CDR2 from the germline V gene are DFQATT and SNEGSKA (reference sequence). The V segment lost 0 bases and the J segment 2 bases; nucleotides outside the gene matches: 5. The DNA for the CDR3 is TGCAGTGCTAGAGACGTACTAGCGGCTCAAGAGACCCAGTACTTC. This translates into CSARDVLAAQETQYF.

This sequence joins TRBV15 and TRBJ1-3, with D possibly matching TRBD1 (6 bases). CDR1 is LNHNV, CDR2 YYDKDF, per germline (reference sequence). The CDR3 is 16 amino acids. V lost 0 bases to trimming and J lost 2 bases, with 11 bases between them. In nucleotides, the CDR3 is TGTGCCACCAGCAGAGACAAAACAGGGACTGGAAACACCATATATTTT. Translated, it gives CATSRDKTGTGNTIYF.

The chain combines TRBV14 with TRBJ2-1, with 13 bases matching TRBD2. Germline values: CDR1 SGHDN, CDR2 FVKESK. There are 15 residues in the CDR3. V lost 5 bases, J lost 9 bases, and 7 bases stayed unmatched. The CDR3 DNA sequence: TGTGCCAGCAGCGCAGGACTAGCGGGAGTGCTTGAGCAGTTCTTC. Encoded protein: CASSAGLAGVLEQFF. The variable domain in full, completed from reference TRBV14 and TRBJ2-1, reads EAGVTQFPSHSVIEKGQTVTLRCDPISGHDNLYWYRRVMGKEIKFLLHFVKESKQDESGMPNNRFLAERTGGTYSTLKVQPAELEDSGVYFCASSAGLAGVLEQFFGPGTRLTVL.

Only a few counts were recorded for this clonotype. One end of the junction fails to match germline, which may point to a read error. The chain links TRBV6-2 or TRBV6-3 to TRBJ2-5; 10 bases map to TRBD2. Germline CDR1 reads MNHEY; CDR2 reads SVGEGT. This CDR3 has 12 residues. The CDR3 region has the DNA TGTGCCAGCAGTTACCCTAGCGGGAGAGCGTTCTTC. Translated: CASSYPSGRAFF.

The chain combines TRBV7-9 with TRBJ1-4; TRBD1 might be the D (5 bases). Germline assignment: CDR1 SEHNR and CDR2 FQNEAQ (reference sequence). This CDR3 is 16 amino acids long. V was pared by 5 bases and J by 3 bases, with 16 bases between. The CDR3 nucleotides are TGTGCCAGCAGCACGCTGAAGGGGCGGGCTAATGAAAAACTGTTTTTT. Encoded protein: CASSTLKGRANEKLFF.

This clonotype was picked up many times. The CDR3 DNA reads as TGTGCCAGCAGCCTTCGACAGGTCATAGAGACCCAGTACTTC. Protein product: CASSLRQVIETQYF. V and J are TRBV3-1 and TRBJ2-5, with D possibly matching TRBD1 (6 bases). The V end lost 4 bases, the J end lost 4 bases, and 13 bases lay between the germline ends. Per the germline V gene, CDR1 is LGHDT and CDR2 is YNNKEL (reference sequence). CDR3 length: 14 amino acids.

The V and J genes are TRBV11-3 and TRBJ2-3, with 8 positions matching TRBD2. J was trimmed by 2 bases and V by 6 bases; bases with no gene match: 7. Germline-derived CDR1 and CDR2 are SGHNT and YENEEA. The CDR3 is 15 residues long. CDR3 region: CASSPGLGDTDTQYF. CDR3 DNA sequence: TGTGCCAGCAGTCCGGGACTAGGGGACACAGATACGCAGTATTTT.

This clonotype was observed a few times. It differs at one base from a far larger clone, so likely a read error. CDR3 protein: CAGSLGQQETQYF. The CDR3 nucleotides read TGTGCCGGCAGTTTAGGACAGCAAGAGACCCAGTACTTC. V and J are TRBV12-3 or TRBV12-4 and TRBJ2-5, with D possibly TRBD1 on 6 matching bases. CDR3 length equals 13 residues.

In nucleotides, the CDR3 is TGTGCCAGCAGCCAGGGACAGGCCATAGCCAAAAACATTCAGTACTTC. This codes for CASSQGQAIAKNIQYF. The V and J genes are TRBV11-1 and TRBJ2-4; TRBD1 agrees at 8 bases. The CDR3 length is 16 residues. V shed 5 bases and J 0 bases; nucleotides not matched to a gene: 6. Looked up from germline, CDR1 is SGHAT and CDR2 is FQDESV (reference sequence).

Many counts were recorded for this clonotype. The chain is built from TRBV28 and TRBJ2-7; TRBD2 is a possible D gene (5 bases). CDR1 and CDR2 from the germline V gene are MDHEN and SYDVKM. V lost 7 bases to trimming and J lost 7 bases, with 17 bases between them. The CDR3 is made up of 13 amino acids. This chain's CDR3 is CASTIAGVGEQYF. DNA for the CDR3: TGTGCCAGCACTATTGCGGGCGTGGGGGAGCAGTACTTC.

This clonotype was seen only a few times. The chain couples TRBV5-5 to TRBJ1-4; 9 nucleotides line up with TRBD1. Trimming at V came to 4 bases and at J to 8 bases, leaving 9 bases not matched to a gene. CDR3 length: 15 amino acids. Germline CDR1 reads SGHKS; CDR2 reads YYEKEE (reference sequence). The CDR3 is CASSPTGTGYEKLFF. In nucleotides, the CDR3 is TGTGCCAGCAGCCCTACCGGGACAGGGTACGAAAAACTGTTTTTT.

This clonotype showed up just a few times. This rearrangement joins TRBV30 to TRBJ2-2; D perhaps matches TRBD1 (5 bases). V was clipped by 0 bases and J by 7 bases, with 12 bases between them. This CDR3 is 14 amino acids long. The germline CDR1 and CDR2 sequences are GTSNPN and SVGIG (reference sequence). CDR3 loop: CAWSVSGLSGELFF. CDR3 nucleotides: TGTGCCTGGAGTGTGTCAGGGCTGAGCGGGGAGCTGTTTTTT.

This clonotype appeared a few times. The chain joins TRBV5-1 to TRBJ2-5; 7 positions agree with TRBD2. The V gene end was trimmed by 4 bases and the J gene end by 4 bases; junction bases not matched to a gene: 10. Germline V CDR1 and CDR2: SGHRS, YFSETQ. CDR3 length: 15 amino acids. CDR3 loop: CASSPAGDVRETQYF. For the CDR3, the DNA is TGCGCCAGCAGCCCGGCGGGGGATGTGCGAGAGACCCAGTACTTC.